This TCR beta chain stems from a study of shared clonotypes between healthy human individuals. Study-wide results and caveats: Several donors shared 4.5% to 6.5% of their naive CD4 clonotypes. In general, naive subsets displayed greater estimated richness than memory subsets did.

Assay used: immunoSEQ multiplex PCR; TCRdb lists only in-frame clones, some missing. Of about 1 million clones detected, about 80% appear once; the ten largest clones hold 1.2% to 1.5%. This clone was detected only a few times. Antigen unknown. An end of the junction differs from the germline gene, which may be a read error. The CDR3 consists of 12 residues. The V gene's germline CDR1 is MNHNS and CDR2 SASEGT. The gene calls are TRBV6-1 and TRBJ2-7, with TRBD1 matching 10 bases. Source material: memory CD4+ T cells sorted from blood. Subset noted: CD45RA-negative fraction. The clonotype was recovered from a young man in good health. As DNA, the CDR3 is TGTGCCAGCCTCGAACCCGGACAGGGGGTAGACTTC. It yields the protein CASLEPGQGVDF.